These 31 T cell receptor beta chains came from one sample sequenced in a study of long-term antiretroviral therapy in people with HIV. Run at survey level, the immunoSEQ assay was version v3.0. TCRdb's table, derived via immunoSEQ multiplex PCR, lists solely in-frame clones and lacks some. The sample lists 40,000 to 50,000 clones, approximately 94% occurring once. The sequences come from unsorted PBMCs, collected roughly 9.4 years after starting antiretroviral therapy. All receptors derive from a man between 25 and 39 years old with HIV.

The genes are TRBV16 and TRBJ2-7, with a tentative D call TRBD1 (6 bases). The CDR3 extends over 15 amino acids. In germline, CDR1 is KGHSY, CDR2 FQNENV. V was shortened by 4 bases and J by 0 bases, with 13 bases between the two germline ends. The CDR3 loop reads CASSPGTRPSYEQYV. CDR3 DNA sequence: TGTGCCAGCAGCCCCGGGACACGGCCCTCCTACGAGCAGTACGTC.

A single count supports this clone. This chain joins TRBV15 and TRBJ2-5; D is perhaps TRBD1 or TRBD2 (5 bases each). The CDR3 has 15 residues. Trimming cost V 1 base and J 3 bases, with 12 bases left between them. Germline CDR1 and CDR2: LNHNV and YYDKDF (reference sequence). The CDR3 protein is CATSRGGTTKETQYF. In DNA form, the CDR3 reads TGTGCCACCAGCAGAGGTGGGACGACCAAAGAGACCCAGTACTTC.

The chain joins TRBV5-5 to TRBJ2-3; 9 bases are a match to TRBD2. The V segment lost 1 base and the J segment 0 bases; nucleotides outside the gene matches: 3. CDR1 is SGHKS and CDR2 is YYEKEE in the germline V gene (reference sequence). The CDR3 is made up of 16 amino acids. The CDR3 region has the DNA TGTGCCAGCAGCTTGAGGCGGGGGGGTAGCACAGATACGCAGTATTTT. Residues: CASSLRRGGSTDTQYF.

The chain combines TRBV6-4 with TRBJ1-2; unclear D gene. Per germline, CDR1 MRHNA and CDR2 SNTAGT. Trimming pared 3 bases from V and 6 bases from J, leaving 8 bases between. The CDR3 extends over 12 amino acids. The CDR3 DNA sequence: TGTGCCAGCAGTGAAGAAGCGCATGGCTACACCTTC. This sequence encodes CASSEEAHGYTF.

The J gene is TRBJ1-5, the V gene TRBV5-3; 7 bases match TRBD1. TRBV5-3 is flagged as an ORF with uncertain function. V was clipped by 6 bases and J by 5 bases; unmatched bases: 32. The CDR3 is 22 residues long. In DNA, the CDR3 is TGTGCCAGAAAGGTCTTGGGAGCCGACCAATTGGGCCATAACAGGGGTCATCAGCCCCAGCATTTT. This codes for CARKVLGADQLGHNRGHQPQHF.

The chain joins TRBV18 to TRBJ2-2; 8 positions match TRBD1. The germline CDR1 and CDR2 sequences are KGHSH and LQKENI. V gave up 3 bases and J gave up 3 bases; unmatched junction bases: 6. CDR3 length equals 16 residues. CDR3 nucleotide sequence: TGTGCCAGCTCACCCGCAGGGGGCGCGGACACCGGGGAGCTGTTTTTT. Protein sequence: CASSPAGGADTGELFF.

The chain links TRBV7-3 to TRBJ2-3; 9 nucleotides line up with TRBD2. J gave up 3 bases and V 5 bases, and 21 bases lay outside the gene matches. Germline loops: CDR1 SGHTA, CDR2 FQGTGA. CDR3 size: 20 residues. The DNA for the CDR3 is TGTGCCAGCAGCCCGGGACTAGCCGCCGGACTAGCTGGGTTTACAGATACGCAGTATTTT. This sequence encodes CASSPGLAAGLAGFTDTQYF. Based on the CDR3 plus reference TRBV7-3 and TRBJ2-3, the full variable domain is GAGVSQTPSNKVTEKGKYVELRCDPISGHTALYWYRQSLGQGPEFLIYFQGTGAADDSGLPNDRFFAVRPEGSVSTLKIQRTERGDSAVYLCASSPGLAAGLAGFTDTQYFGPGTRLTVL.

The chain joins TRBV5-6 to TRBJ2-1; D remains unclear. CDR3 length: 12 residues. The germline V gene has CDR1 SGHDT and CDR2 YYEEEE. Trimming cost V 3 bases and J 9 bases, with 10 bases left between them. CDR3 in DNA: TGTGCCAGCAGCTGGCCGACTTCTGAGCAGTTCTTC. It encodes CASSWPTSEQFF.

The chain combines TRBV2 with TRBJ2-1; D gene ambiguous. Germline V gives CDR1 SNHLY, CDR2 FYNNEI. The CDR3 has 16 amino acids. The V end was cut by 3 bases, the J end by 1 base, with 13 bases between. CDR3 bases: TGTGCCAGCAGTGACTCGAATGCCAGATCCTACAATGAGCAGTTCTTC. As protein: CASSDSNARSYNEQFF.

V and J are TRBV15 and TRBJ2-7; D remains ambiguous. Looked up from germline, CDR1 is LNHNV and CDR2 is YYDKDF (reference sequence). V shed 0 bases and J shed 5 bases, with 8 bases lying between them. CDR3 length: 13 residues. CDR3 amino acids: CATSRDLGHEQYV. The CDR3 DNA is TGTGCCACCAGCAGAGATTTGGGCCACGAGCAGTACGTC.

DNA of the CDR3: TGTGCCAGCAGTCGGGGGGCGGGCACCGGGGAGCTGTTTTTT. Its translation: CASSRGAGTGELFF. The chain is built from TRBV11-1 and TRBJ2-2, with D possibly TRBD2 on 7 matching bases. In germline, CDR1 is SGHAT, CDR2 FQDESV (reference sequence). CDR3 length: 14 residues. V lost 6 bases and J 4 bases, leaving 12 bases between the germline ends.

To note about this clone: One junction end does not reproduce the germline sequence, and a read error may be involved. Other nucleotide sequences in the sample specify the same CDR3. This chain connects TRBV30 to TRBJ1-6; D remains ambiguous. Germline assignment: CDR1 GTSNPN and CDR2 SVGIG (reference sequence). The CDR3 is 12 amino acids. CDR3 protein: CAWAQSNSPLHF. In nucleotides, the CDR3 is TGTGCCTGGGCCCAATCTAATTCGCCCCTCCACTTT.

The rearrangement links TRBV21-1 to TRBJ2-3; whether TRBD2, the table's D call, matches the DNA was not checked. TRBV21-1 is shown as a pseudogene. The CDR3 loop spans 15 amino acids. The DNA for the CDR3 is TGTGCCAGCCTGACTAGCGGGGGACCCACAGATACGCAGTATTTT. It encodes CASLTSGGPTDTQYF.

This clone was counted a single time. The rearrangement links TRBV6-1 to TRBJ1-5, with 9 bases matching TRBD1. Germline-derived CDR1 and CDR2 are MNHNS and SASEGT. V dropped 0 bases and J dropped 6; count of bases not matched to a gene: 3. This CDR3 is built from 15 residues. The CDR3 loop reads CASSEAGQGGQPQHF. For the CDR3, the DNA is TGTGCCAGCAGTGAAGCGGGACAGGGTGGTCAGCCCCAGCATTTT.

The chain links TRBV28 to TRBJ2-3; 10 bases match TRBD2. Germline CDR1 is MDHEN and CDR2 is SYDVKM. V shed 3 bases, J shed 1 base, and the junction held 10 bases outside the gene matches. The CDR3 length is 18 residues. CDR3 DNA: TGTGCCAGCAGTTTGGTTAGCGGGGGGCTGAGGGGCACAGATACGCAGTATTTT. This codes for CASSLVSGGLRGTDTQYF.

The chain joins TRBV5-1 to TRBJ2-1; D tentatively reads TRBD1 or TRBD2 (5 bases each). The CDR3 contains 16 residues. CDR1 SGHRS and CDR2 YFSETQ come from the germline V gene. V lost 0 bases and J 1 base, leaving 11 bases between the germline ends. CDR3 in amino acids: CASSLVGEYSYNEQFF. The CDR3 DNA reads TGCGCCAGCAGCTTGGTGGGGGAATATTCCTACAATGAGCAGTTCTTC.

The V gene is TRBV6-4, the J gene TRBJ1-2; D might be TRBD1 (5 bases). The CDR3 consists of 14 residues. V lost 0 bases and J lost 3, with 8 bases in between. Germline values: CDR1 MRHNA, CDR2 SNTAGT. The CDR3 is CASSDSAGHYGYTF. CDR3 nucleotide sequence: TGTGCCAGCAGTGACTCGGCAGGGCACTATGGCTACACCTTC.

Written as DNA, the CDR3 is TGCGCCAGCAGACCGGGACAGGGGGCCGGCAACACCGGGGAGCTGTTTTTT. Amino acids: CASRPGQGAGNTGELFF. This chain joins TRBV4-1 and TRBJ2-2; TRBD1 aligns across 12 bases. In germline, CDR1 is MGHRA, CDR2 YSYEKL. Losses at the gene ends were 6 bases for V and 2 bases for J; bases not matched to a gene: 7. CDR3 length: 17 residues.

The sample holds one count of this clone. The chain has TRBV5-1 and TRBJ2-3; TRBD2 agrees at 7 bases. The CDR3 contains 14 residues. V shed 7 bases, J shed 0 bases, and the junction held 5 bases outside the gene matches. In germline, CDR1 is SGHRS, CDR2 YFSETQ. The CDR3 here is CASDGRLSTDTQYF. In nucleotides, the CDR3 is TGCGCCAGCGACGGGAGGCTCAGCACAGATACGCAGTATTTT.

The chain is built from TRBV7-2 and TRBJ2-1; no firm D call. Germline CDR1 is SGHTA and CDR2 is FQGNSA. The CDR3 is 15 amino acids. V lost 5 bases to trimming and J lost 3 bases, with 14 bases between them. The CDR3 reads CASSLGWQIYNEQFF. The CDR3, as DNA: TGTGCCAGCAGCCTGGGCTGGCAGATCTACAATGAGCAGTTCTTC.

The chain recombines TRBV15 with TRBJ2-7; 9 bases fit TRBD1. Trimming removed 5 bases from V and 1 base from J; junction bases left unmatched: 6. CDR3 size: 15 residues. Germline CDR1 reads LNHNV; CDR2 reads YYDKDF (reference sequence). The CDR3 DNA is TGTGCCACCAGCCCATTAGGGACAGGGTCCTACGAGCAGTACTTC. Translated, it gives CATSPLGTGSYEQYF.

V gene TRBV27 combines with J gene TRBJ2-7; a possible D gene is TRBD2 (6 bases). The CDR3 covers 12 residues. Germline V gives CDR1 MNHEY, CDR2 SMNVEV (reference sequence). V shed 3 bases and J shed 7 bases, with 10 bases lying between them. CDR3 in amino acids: CASSFPGGEQYF. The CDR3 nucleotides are TGTGCCAGCAGTTTTCCCGGAGGGGAGCAGTACTTC.

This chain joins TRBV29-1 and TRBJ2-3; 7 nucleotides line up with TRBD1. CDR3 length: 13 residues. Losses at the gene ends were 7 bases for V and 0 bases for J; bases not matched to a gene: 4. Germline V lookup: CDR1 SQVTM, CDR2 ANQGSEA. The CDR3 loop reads CSAGQDSTDTQYF. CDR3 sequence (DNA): TGCAGCGCAGGACAGGACAGCACAGATACGCAGTATTTT.

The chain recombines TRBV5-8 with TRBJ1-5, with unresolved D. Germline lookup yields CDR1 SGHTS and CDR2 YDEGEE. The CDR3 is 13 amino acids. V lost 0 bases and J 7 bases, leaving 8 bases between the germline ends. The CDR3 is CASSLGVRQPQHF. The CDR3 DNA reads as TGTGCCAGCAGCTTGGGGGTCCGACAGCCCCAGCATTTT.

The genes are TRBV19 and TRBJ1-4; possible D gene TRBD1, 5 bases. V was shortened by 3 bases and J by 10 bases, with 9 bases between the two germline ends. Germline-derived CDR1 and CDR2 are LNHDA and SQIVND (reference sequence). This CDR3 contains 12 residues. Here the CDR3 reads CASSILGGKLFF. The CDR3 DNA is TGTGCCAGTAGTATTTTGGGGGGAAAACTGTTTTTT.

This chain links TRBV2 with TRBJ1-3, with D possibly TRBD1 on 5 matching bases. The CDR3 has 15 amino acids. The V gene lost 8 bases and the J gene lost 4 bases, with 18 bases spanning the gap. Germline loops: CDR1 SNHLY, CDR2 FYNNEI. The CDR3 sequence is CASVRDARGGNTIYF. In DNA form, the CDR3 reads TGTGCCAGCGTACGGGACGCAAGAGGAGGAAACACCATATATTTT.

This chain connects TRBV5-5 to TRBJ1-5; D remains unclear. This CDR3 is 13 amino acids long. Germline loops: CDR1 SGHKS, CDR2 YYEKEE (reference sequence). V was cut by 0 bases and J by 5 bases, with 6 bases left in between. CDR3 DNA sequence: TGTGCCAGCAGCTTGGACGGCCATCAGCCCCAGCATTTT. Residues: CASSLDGHQPQHF.

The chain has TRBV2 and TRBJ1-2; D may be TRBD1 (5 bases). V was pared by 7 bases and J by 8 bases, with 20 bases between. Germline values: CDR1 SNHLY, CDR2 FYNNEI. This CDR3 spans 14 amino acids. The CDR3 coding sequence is TGTGCCAGCACCGGAACTGGGGGAGATCGCGGCTACACCTTC. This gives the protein CASTGTGGDRGYTF.

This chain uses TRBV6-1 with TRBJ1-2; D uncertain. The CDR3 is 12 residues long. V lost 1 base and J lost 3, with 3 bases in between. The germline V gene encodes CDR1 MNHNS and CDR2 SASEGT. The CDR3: CASSEGDYGYTF. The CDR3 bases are TGTGCCAGCAGTGAAGGGGACTATGGCTACACCTTC.

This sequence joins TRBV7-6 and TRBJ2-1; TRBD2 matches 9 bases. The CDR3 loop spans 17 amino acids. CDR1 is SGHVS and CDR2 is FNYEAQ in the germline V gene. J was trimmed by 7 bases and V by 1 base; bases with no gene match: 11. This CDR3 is CASSLDGRGGVGNEQFF. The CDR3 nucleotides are TGTGCCAGCAGCTTAGATGGCCGCGGGGGGGTGGGAAATGAGCAGTTCTTC.

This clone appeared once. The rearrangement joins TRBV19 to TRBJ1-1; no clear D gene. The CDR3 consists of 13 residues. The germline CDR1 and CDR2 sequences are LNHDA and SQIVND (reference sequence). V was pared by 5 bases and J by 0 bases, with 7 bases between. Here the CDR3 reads CASSGLLNTEAFF. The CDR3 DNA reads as TGTGCCAGTAGTGGCCTTTTGAACACTGAAGCTTTCTTT.